The next 14 T cell receptor beta chains were all read from a single sample in a study of T cells in Graves' hyperthyroidism and ophthalmopathy. Amplified regions were TCR beta CDR3 sequences from RNA transcripts. The HTBI primer set was used in a first-round RT-PCR of the TCR CDR3. A single record per CDR3 protein comes from TCRdb applying MiXCR to the multiplex PCR reads. The profile shows some 560,000 distinct CDR3 sequences, 12% to 15% of them singletons. The sample comprised blood. All receptors come from a woman aged 35 to 49 with Graves' hyperthyroidism.

This clonotype was detected ten times or more. The genes are TRBV5-1 and TRBJ2-7, with D possibly matching TRBD2 (5 bases). V was pared by 0 bases and J by 9 bases, with 10 bases between. The CDR3 loop spans 12 amino acids. From germline, CDR1 is SGHRS and CDR2 YFSETQ. The CDR3 protein is CASSLDRRWQYF. The CDR3, as DNA: TGCGCCAGCAGCTTGGACCGGAGGTGGCAGTACTTC.

This clonotype has a count of ten or more. The chain recombines TRBV18 with TRBJ2-2; TRBD1 or TRBD2 may be the D gene (5 bases each). The CDR3 spans 14 residues. V shed 4 bases and J shed 1 base, with 7 bases lying between them. Per germline, CDR1 KGHSH and CDR2 LQKENI. The CDR3 DNA reads TGTGCCAGCTCACTGGGGGTGAACACCGGGGAGCTGTTTTTT. The encoded protein is CASSLGVNTGELFF.

In its sample, this clonotype was seen many times. The rearrangement links TRBV3-1 to TRBJ2-7; the D is unclear. Germline CDR1 LGHDT, CDR2 YNNKEL (reference sequence). V lost 2 bases and J 1 base, leaving 6 bases between the germline ends. CDR3 length equals 13 residues. CDR3 bases: TGTGCCAGCAGCCAACCTGGTTCCTACGAGCAGTACTTC. Amino acids: CASSQPGSYEQYF.

The chain combines TRBV6-1 with TRBJ1-1, with 7 bases aligning to TRBD1. Per the germline V gene, CDR1 is MNHNS and CDR2 is SASEGT. J was trimmed by 6 bases and V by 6 bases; bases with no gene match: 7. This CDR3 is 13 amino acids long. This CDR3 reads CASSAQGGAEAFF. The CDR3 coding sequence is TGTGCCAGCAGCGCCCAGGGGGGCGCTGAAGCTTTCTTT.

There are a few counts of this clonotype. The chain recombines TRBV27 with TRBJ2-6; D is ambiguous. The V gene lost 5 bases and the J gene lost 1 base, with 18 bases spanning the gap. The V gene's germline CDR1 is MNHEY and CDR2 SMNVEV (reference sequence). The CDR3 sequence is 18 residues long. This CDR3 is CASSPIQWAVSGANVLTF. CDR3 nucleotides: TGTGCCAGCAGTCCGATCCAATGGGCAGTATCTGGGGCCAACGTCCTGACTTTC.

This clonotype appeared a few times. This chain uses TRBV12-5 with TRBJ2-7; either TRBD1 or TRBD2 may fit D (5 bases each). V dropped 5 bases and J dropped 1 base, with 15 bases sitting between them. The CDR3 has 15 residues. The V gene's germline CDR1 is LGHNT and CDR2 FRNRAP. This CDR3 is CASGPGTGSSYEQYF. As DNA, the CDR3 is TGTGCTAGTGGTCCCGGGACCGGGTCGTCCTACGAGCAGTACTTC.

This clonotype was recorded many times. The V call is TRBV6-1, the J call TRBJ1-1; no reliable D call. The length of the CDR3 is 16 residues. Per the germline V gene, CDR1 is MNHNS and CDR2 is SASEGT. With 1 base removed from V and 3 bases from J, the gap between germline ends came to 15 bases. CDR3 residues: CASSEEVGWVDTEAFF. The CDR3 DNA sequence: TGTGCCAGCAGTGAAGAGGTCGGGTGGGTCGACACTGAAGCTTTCTTT.

The chain combines TRBV29-1 with TRBJ2-1; TRBD2 agrees at 9 bases. V dropped 6 bases and J dropped 5; count of bases not matched to a gene: 5. CDR1 and CDR2 from the germline V gene are SQVTM and ANQGSEA. This CDR3 spans 13 amino acids. This chain's CDR3 is CSVTGTSNNEQFF. The CDR3 DNA reads as TGCAGCGTAACCGGGACTAGCAACAATGAGCAGTTCTTC.

There are many counts of this clonotype. The chain uses TRBV6-1 and TRBJ2-5, with unresolved D. This CDR3 is built from 13 residues. Trimming pared 0 bases from V and 9 bases from J, leaving 11 bases between. Germline V CDR1 and CDR2: MNHNS, SASEGT. The CDR3 DNA reads TGTGCCAGCAGTGAAGCGTTTTACTACTCCCAGTACTTC. This encodes CASSEAFYYSQYF.

This clonotype was seen at least ten times. The chain has TRBV10-3 and TRBJ2-2; D is undetermined. V shed 4 bases and J shed 4 bases, with 13 bases lying between them. This CDR3 region has 15 residues. Looked up from germline, CDR1 is ENHRY and CDR2 is SYGVKD. The CDR3 DNA reads TGTGCCATCAGTGCCGGTTCCCGGAGCACCGGGGAGCTGTTTTTT. The encoded protein is CAISAGSRSTGELFF.

This clonotype was seen many times. This rearrangement joins TRBV7-9 to TRBJ2-2; 7 nucleotides agree with TRBD1. The J segment lost 1 base and the V segment lost 5 bases, leaving 4 bases of the junction unmatched. CDR3 length: 15 amino acids. The germline CDR1 and CDR2 sequences are SEHNR and FQNEAQ (reference sequence). CDR3 sequence: CASSDRVENTGELFF. The CDR3 DNA follows: TGTGCCAGCAGCGACAGGGTAGAGAACACCGGGGAGCTGTTTTTT.

This clonotype was counted many times. The chain combines TRBV6-2 or TRBV6-3 with TRBJ2-7; 8 bases match TRBD2. The CDR3 loop spans 15 amino acids. J was trimmed by 4 bases and V by 2 bases; bases with no gene match: 7. Germline lookup yields CDR1 MNHEY and CDR2 SVGEGT. In nucleotides, the CDR3 is TGTGCCAGCAGTTACCCTAGGGGACTAGTTTACGAGCAGTACTTC. It yields the protein CASSYPRGLVYEQYF.

This clonotype was picked up many times. The chain is built from TRBV18 and TRBJ2-7; TRBD2 matches at 11 bases. J lost 4 bases, V lost 3 bases, and 5 bases had no gene match. CDR3 length: 15 amino acids. CDR1 is KGHSH and CDR2 is LQKENI in the germline V gene. CDR3 protein: CASSPSGTSGYEQYF. The DNA of the CDR3 is TGTGCCAGCTCACCTTCCGGGACTAGCGGTTACGAGCAGTACTTC. Based on the CDR3 plus reference TRBV18 and TRBJ2-7, the full variable domain is NAGVMQNPRHLVRRRGQEARLRCSPMKGHSHVYWYRQLPEEGLKFMVYLQKENIIDESGMPKERFSAEFPKEGPSILRIQQVVRGDSAAYFCASSPSGTSGYEQYFGPGTRLTVT.

The chain recombines TRBV4-1 with TRBJ2-1, with 9 bases identical to TRBD2. J was trimmed by 7 bases and V by 0 bases; bases with no gene match: 7. The germline CDR1 and CDR2 sequences are MGHRA and YSYEKL. The CDR3 spans 16 residues. Here the CDR3 reads CASSQDQAGGVNEQFF. CDR3 sequence (DNA): TGCGCCAGCAGCCAAGATCAAGCGGGAGGAGTGAATGAGCAGTTCTTC.